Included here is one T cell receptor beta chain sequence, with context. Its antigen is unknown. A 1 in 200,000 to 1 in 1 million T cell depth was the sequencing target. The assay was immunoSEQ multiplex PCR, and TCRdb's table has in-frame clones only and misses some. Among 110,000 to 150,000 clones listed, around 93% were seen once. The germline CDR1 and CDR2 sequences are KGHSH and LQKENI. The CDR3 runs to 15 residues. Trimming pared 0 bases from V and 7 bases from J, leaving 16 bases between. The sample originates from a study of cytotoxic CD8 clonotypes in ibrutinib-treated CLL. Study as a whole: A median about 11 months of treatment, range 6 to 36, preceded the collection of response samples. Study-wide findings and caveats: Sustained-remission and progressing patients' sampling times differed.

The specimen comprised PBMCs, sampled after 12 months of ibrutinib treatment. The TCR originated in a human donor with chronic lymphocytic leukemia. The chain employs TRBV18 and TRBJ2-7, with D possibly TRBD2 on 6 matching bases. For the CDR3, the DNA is TGTGCCAGCTCACCACCGGGGGGTGGAGGTGGTGAGCAGTACTTC. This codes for CASSPPGGGGGEQYF.